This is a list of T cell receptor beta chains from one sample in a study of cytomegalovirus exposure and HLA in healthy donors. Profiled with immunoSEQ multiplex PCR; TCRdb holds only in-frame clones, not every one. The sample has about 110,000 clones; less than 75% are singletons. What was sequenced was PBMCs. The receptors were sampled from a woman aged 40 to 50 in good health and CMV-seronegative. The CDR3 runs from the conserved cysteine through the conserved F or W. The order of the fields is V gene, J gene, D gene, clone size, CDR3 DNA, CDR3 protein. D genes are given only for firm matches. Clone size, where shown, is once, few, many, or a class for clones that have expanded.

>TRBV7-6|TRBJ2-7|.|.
TGTGCCAGCAGCCCGGGACTCCAGTCCTACGAGCAGTACTTC
CASSPGLQSYEQYF
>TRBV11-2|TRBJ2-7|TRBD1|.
TGTGCCAGCAGCCCCATGGGGGGACAGGGTTCCTACGAGCAGTACTTC
CASSPMGGQGSYEQYF
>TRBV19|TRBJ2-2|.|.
TGTGCCAGTAGTATGAAGCGTAGGCGGGCCGGGGAGCTGTTTTTT
CASSMKRRRAGELFF
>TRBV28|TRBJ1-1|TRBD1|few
TGTGCCACCGGACAGGGGGGCACTGAAGCTTTCTTT
CATGQGGTEAFF
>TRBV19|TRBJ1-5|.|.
TGTGCCAGTAGTGTCGCCAGGGTTCAGCCCCAGCATTTT
CASSVARVQPQHF
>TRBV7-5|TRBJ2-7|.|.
TGTGCCCCATACTACGAGCAGTACTTC
CAPYYEQYF
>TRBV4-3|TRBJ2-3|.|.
TGCGCCAGCAGCCGCCAGACAGTTGCTAGCACAGATACGCAGTATTTT
CASSRQTVASTDTQYF
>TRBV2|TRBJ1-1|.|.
TGTGCCACTGGACAGAGGAACACTGAAGCTTTCTTT
CATGQRNTEAFF
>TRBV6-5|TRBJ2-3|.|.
TGTGCCAGCAGTTACAGTGGGGCCGACACAGATACGCAGTATTTT
CASSYSGADTDTQYF
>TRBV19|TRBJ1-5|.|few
TGTGCCAGTGTCGACGGGGATCAGCCCCAGCATTTT
CASVDGDQPQHF
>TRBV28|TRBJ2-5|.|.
TGTGCCAGCAGATCCCGCGCCGGAGGGGAGACCCAGTACTTC
CASRSRAGGETQYF
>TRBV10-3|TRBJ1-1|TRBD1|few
TGTGCCATCAGTGAGAGGACAGGGGGCACTGAAGCTTTCTTT
CAISERTGGTEAFF
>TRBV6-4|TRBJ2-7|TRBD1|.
TGTGCCAACAGGACAGGGGGCGCGGGGGAGCAGTACTTC
CANRTGGAGEQYF
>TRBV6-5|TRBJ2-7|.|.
TGTGCCAGCAGTCACAGGGGAGGCGAGCAGTACTTC
CASSHRGGEQYF
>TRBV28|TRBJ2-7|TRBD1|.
TGTGCCAGCAGTTCCTCGGGACAGGGATCCTACGAGCAGTACTTC
CASSSSGQGSYEQYF
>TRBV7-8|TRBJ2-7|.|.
TGTGCCAGCAGCCTGGATGGGCGGGCCCTCTCCTACGAGCAGTACTTC
CASSLDGRALSYEQYF
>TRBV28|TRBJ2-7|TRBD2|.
TGTGCCAGCTTCGGGAGGCGCAACTACGAGCAGTACTTC
CASFGRRNYEQYF
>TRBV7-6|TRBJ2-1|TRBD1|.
TGTGCCAGCAGCACCTGGACAGGGCCCTACAATGAGCAGTTCTTC
CASSTWTGPYNEQFF
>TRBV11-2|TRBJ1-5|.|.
TGTGCCAGCAGCCCCGGTCGGGGTAGCAATCAGCCCCAGCATTTT
CASSPGRGSNQPQHF
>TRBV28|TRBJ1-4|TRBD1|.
TGTGCCAGCAGTTTAGCAACAAGGACAGGGTATGAAGAAAAACTGTTTTTT
CASSLATRTGYEEKLFF